Described below is a single TCR beta chain sequence and its context. Its antigen remains unknown. These data are taken from a study of blood T cells in healthy people across ages. Study results and caveats: Naive T cell percentage showed a strong correlation with the diversity of TCR beta.

Sample-barcoded 5' priming and a J-beta primer mix drove a second PCR of about 6 to 12 cycles. Via MiXCR, TCRdb re-called the 5' RACE reads, giving one row per CDR3 protein. This repertoire shows fewer than 2,000,000 distinct CDR3 sequences, 30% to 40% found once; its top ten account for under 30%. The receptor was isolated from a human donor in good health. Sequenced material: blood.

CDR3 region: CASSPARAENEKLFF. The CDR3 coding sequence is TGTGCCAGCAGCCCTGCGAGGGCGGAAAATGAAAAACTGTTTTTT. The V and J genes are TRBV4-2 and TRBJ1-4; no clear D gene. Germline-derived CDR1 and CDR2 are LGHNA and YNFKEQ. V was cut by 4 bases and J by 5 bases, with 14 bases left in between. CDR3 size: 15 residues.